This entry is about one T cell receptor beta chain. Its antigen is currently not known. No base qualities exist here, and no much larger clone lies one base off it. CDR1 and CDR2 are read off the germline V gene (reference sequence) as LGHDT and YNNKEL. From the cysteine through the phenylalanine, the CDR3 covers 12 amino acids. Here the CDR3 DNA is all that survives: 36 bases in frame from base 1. The junction shows trimming of 4 bases on V and 8 bases on J, plus 11 bases between the germline ends. This entry comes from a study of blood T cell repertoires in COVID-19 (TCRdb year 2020). With respect to the entire study: Samples from collaborators originated in the United States, Italy and Spain and spanned both the acute and convalescent phases of COVID-19. Samples came from the ongoing ImmuneRACE study (first 160 participants) plus 1,254 subjects from 6 global collaborators. Subjects who had been exposed to COVID-19, were actively infected with it, or had recovered from it provided the deeply sampled blood TCRbeta repertoires that made up the dataset. The prospective study material was composed of cDNA or gDNA derived from T cells, B-cell-depleted T cells, or PBMCs. The repertoires were released in a freely available public database intended as a resource for research on the immune response to SARS-CoV-2. Where available, HLA class I and class II types were obtained from metadata supplied by the sample provider rather than from assay-based typing. Sample metadata almost always included a de-identified subject ID, COVID-19 status, age in years and sex. Beyond this particular receptor, the publication reports: The amount of clinical and demographic metadata varied by source and participant and was provided uncurated.

Participants in the prospective study were aged roughly 18 to 89 years, lived in some 24 United States geographic areas, and enrolled through a virtual design. In the prospective study, participants were assigned to cohorts based on the clinical history participants reported in a screening survey and a study questionnaire. For ImmuneRACE Cohort 3, a participant was defined as recovered based on two consecutive negative NP/OP PCR tests, clearance by a healthcare professional, or resolution of symptoms. In the prospective study, mobile phlebotomists collected whole blood, serum and a nasopharyngeal or oropharyngeal swab from each participant. Prospective study participants could optionally give additional blood draws and questionnaires over a roughly 2-month period. Prospective study blood samples were shipped either frozen or at room temperature before DNA extraction. TCRbeta CDR3 regions were amplified from genomic DNA using the immunoSEQ Assay, a bias-controlled multiplex PCR. Turning to the authors' computational methods: Nucleated cell counts per sample were estimated from amplification of reference gene primers within the assay. Sequence reads were collapsed and filtered to measure the absolute abundance of every unique TCRbeta CDR3 rearrangement. For each sample, productive Simpson clonality was calculated by taking the square root of Simpson's diversity index across productive rearrangements. This immuneACCESS table, as held by TCRdb, lists in-frame sequences with V and J called but not all clones. Of the missing ones, under half trace to an unresolved V gene in checked studies; the others have no known cause. The V and J calls and clone size are taken from that table; D and trimming were inferred from the DNA. For this sample there are under 450,000 clones; roughly 86% appear just once. Roughly 1.4% of the sample is in the top ten clones.

This clonotype was sampled from a man aged 30 to 45 who had recovered from COVID-19. Sequencing was carried out using PBMCs or T cells enriched from blood (not recorded which). Recombination connected TRBV3-1 (or the pseudogene TRBV3-2) to TRBJ1-2, with the D gene uncertain. The nucleotide sequence reads as follows: TGTGCCAGCAGCCTAACAGAGCACGGCTACACCTTC. The resulting protein is CASSLTEHGYTF.